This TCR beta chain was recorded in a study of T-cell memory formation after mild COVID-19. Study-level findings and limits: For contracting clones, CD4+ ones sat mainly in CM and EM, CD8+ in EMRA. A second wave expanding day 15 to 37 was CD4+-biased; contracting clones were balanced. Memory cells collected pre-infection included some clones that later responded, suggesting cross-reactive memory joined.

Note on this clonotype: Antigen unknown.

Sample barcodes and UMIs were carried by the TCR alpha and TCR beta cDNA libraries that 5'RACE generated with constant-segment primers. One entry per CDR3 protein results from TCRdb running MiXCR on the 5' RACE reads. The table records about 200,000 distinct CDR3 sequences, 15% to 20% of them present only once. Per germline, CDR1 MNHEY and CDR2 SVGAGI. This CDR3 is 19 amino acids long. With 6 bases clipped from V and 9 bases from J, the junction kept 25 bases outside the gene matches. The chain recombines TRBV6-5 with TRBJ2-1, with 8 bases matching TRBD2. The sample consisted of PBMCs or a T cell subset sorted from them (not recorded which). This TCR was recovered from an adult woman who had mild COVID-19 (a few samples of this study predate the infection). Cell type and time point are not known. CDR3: CASRVYGGAIAPWGSEQFF. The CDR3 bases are TGTGCCAGCAGAGTATACGGGGGGGCGATTGCCCCGTGGGGCAGTGAGCAGTTCTTC.